This is a list of T cell receptor beta chains from one sample in a study of T cells in Graves' hyperthyroidism and ophthalmopathy. TCRdb passed the multiplex PCR reads through MiXCR, listing each CDR3 protein once. Among 360,000 or so distinct CDR3 sequences listed, around 15% were seen once. Sequencing was done on a sample of blood. The receptors come from a woman between 55 and 75 years old with Graves' ophthalmopathy. Each CDR3 is given with its conserved first and last residue. The order of the fields is V gene, J gene, clone size, CDR3 length, D gene, CDR3 protein, CDR3 DNA. The D gene is left open where the match is weak. Expanded clones get a size class; other rows say once, few or many, or leave the size out.

V gene: TRBV11-3
J gene: TRBJ2-7
clone size: -
CDR3 length: 14
D gene: TRBD1
CDR3 protein: CASSPGQGTNEQYF
CDR3 DNA: TGTGCCAGCAGCCCAGGACAGGGAACGAACGAGCAGTACTTC

V gene: TRBV12-3/TRBV12-4
J gene: TRBJ2-5
clone size: many
CDR3 length: 17
D gene: TRBD2
CDR3 protein: CASSPPSGRAKRETQYF
CDR3 DNA: TGTGCCAGCAGCCCTCCTAGCGGGAGGGCTAAGCGGGAGACCCAGTACTTC

V gene: TRBV6-2/TRBV6-3
J gene: TRBJ1-1
clone size: few
CDR3 length: 15
D gene: -
CDR3 protein: CASSYGRAMNTEAFF
CDR3 DNA: TGTGCCAGCAGTTACGGACGGGCCATGAACACTGAAGCTTTCTTT

V gene: TRBV5-1
J gene: TRBJ2-3
clone size: many
CDR3 length: 15
D gene: -
CDR3 protein: CASSVGTISTDTQYF
CDR3 DNA: TGCGCCAGCAGCGTAGGGACAATCAGCACAGATACGCAGTATTTT

V gene: TRBV29-1
J gene: TRBJ2-3
clone size: many
CDR3 length: 14
D gene: -
CDR3 protein: CSVVGLAIGDTQYF
CDR3 DNA: TGCAGCGTTGTTGGCCTAGCCATAGGGGATACGCAGTATTTT

V gene: TRBV4-1
J gene: TRBJ2-4
clone size: -
CDR3 length: 15
D gene: -
CDR3 protein: CASSQDPFASDIQYF
CDR3 DNA: TGCGCCAGCAGCCAAGATCCTTTCGCCAGTGACATTCAGTACTTC

V gene: TRBV2
J gene: TRBJ2-6
clone size: few
CDR3 length: 15
D gene: -
CDR3 protein: CASSVGHSGANVLTF
CDR3 DNA: TGTGCCAGCAGTGTGGGTCACTCTGGGGCCAACGTCCTGACTTTC

V gene: TRBV29-1
J gene: TRBJ2-4
clone size: -
CDR3 length: 12
D gene: -
CDR3 protein: CSVAHPSSIQYF
CDR3 DNA: TGCAGCGTTGCGCACCCGTCCTCCATTCAGTACTTC

V gene: TRBV20-1
J gene: TRBJ2-3
clone size: many
CDR3 length: 13
D gene: -
CDR3 protein: CSSRAKGTDTQYF
CDR3 DNA: TGCAGTTCAAGGGCGAAGGGGACAGATACGCAGTATTTT

V gene: TRBV3-1
J gene: TRBJ2-7
clone size: many
CDR3 length: 14
D gene: -
CDR3 protein: CASSQVASSHEQYF
CDR3 DNA: TGTGCCAGCAGCCAAGTAGCGTCAAGCCACGAGCAGTACTTC

V gene: TRBV9
J gene: TRBJ2-5
clone size: -
CDR3 length: 17
D gene: TRBD2
CDR3 protein: CASSVAPGLAGEETQYF
CDR3 DNA: TGTGCCAGCAGCGTAGCCCCCGGGCTAGCGGGAGAAGAGACCCAGTACTTC

V gene: TRBV12-3/TRBV12-4
J gene: TRBJ2-1
clone size: few
CDR3 length: 12
D gene: -
CDR3 protein: CASTLGSYEQFF
CDR3 DNA: TGTGCCAGCACCCTGGGGAGCTATGAGCAGTTCTTC

V gene: TRBV7-2
J gene: TRBJ2-1
clone size: many
CDR3 length: 17
D gene: TRBD2
CDR3 protein: CASSLNGGRGSYNEQFF
CDR3 DNA: TGTGCCAGCAGCTTAAATGGCGGGAGGGGCTCCTACAATGAGCAGTTCTTC

V gene: TRBV7-8
J gene: TRBJ2-3
clone size: -
CDR3 length: 17
D gene: -
CDR3 protein: CASSLIRVARVTDTQYF
CDR3 DNA: TGTGCCAGCAGCTTAATTCGGGTAGCAAGGGTGACAGATACGCAGTATTTT

V gene: TRBV6-1
J gene: TRBJ2-1
clone size: -
CDR3 length: 17
D gene: -
CDR3 protein: CASSKRLTGLDYNEQFF
CDR3 DNA: TGTGCCAGCAGTAAAAGGTTAACAGGGCTGGACTACAATGAGCAGTTCTTC

V gene: TRBV27
J gene: TRBJ2-5
clone size: many
CDR3 length: 15
D gene: TRBD1
CDR3 protein: CASSQADRGQETQYF
CDR3 DNA: TGTGCCAGCAGCCAAGCGGACAGGGGACAAGAGACCCAGTACTTC

V gene: TRBV12-3/TRBV12-4
J gene: TRBJ2-5
clone size: -
CDR3 length: 14
D gene: -
CDR3 protein: CASSSTRGVGTQYF
CDR3 DNA: TGTGCCAGCAGTTCCACCAGGGGGGTTGGGACCCAGTACTTC

V gene: TRBV11-2
J gene: TRBJ2-7
clone size: many
CDR3 length: 13
D gene: TRBD2
CDR3 protein: CASSFTSGLEQYF
CDR3 DNA: TGTGCCAGCAGCTTTACTAGCGGTTTGGAGCAGTACTTC

V gene: TRBV9
J gene: TRBJ2-1
clone size: -
CDR3 length: 14
D gene: -
CDR3 protein: CASSATSRDNEQFF
CDR3 DNA: TGTGCCAGCAGCGCAACTAGTAGGGACAATGAGCAGTTCTTC

V gene: TRBV12-5
J gene: TRBJ2-1
clone size: -
CDR3 length: 13
D gene: -
CDR3 protein: CASGLGSHREQFF
CDR3 DNA: TGTGCTAGTGGTTTGGGGTCCCACCGGGAGCAGTTCTTC

V gene: TRBV5-8
J gene: TRBJ1-5
clone size: -
CDR3 length: 16
D gene: -
CDR3 protein: CASSLAGGVSNQPQHF
CDR3 DNA: TGTGCCAGCAGCTTGGCCGGAGGGGTTAGCAATCAGCCCCAGCATTTT

V gene: TRBV12-3/TRBV12-4
J gene: TRBJ2-7
clone size: many
CDR3 length: 13
D gene: -
CDR3 protein: CASRPSFRVEQYF
CDR3 DNA: TGTGCCAGCAGGCCGAGCTTTAGGGTCGAGCAGTACTTC

V gene: TRBV28
J gene: TRBJ2-4
clone size: few
CDR3 length: 14
D gene: TRBD1
CDR3 protein: CASSLQGVENIQYF
CDR3 DNA: TGTGCCAGCAGTCTACAGGGGGTCGAGAACATTCAGTACTTC

V gene: TRBV5-1
J gene: TRBJ2-2
clone size: -
CDR3 length: 17
D gene: TRBD2
CDR3 protein: CASSVFRTSQSTGELFF
CDR3 DNA: TGCGCCAGCAGCGTATTCCGGACTAGCCAGAGTACCGGGGAGCTGTTTTTT

V gene: TRBV25-1
J gene: TRBJ2-3
clone size: -
CDR3 length: 15
D gene: -
CDR3 protein: CASSVSSRSTDTQYF
CDR3 DNA: TGTGCCAGCAGTGTGTCCTCAAGGAGCACAGATACGCAGTATTTT

V gene: TRBV20-1
J gene: TRBJ1-3
clone size: -
CDR3 length: 13
D gene: TRBD1
CDR3 protein: CSASQGAGNTIYF
CDR3 DNA: TGCAGTGCTTCCCAGGGGGCCGGAAACACCATATATTTT

V gene: TRBV9
J gene: TRBJ2-3
clone size: few
CDR3 length: 14
D gene: -
CDR3 protein: CASSARTSGDTQYF
CDR3 DNA: TGTGCCAGCAGCGCCCGTACCTCGGGAGATACGCAGTATTTT

V gene: TRBV6-1
J gene: TRBJ2-5
clone size: few
CDR3 length: 14
D gene: -
CDR3 protein: CASSLSGTTETQYF
CDR3 DNA: TGTGCCAGCAGTTTATCCGGGACAACAGAGACCCAGTACTTC